This T cell receptor beta chain was recovered during a study of blood T cell repertoires in COVID-19. V lost 5 bases to trimming and J lost 0 bases, with 14 bases between them. Germline CDR1 reads SGHAT; CDR2 reads FQNNGV. The CDR3 runs to 17 residues. Sequencing was performed with immunoSEQ multiplex PCR; in TCRdb, only in-frame clones are kept and a portion is missing. The sample has around 41,000 clones, around four fifths seen once. Input material: peripheral blood. The TCR sequence derives from an elderly woman with active or convalescent COVID-19. This chain links TRBV11-2 with TRBJ1-6, with D unclear. The CDR3 loop is CASSQWSTSSYNSPLHF. The CDR3 coding sequence is TGTGCCAGCAGCCAATGGTCAACGAGCTCCTATAATTCACCCCTCCACTTT. Full variable domain (outside the CDR3, taken from reference TRBV11-2 and TRBJ1-6): EAGVAQSPRYKIIEKRQSVAFWCNPISGHATLYWYQQILGQGPKLLIQFQNNGVVDDSQLPKDRFSAERLKGVDSTLKIQPAKLEDSAVYLCASSQWSTSSYNSPLHFGNGTRLTVT.